Listed below are T cell receptor beta chains from one sample, sequenced in a study of shared clonotypes between healthy human individuals. This table comes from immunoSEQ multiplex PCR, and its TCRdb copy is limited to in-frame clones, with some not included. The data contain about 2.1 million clones, 90% to 95% of them seen just once; the ten biggest clones take up roughly 1.8%. The sample comprised naive CD8+ T cells from PBMCs. The receptors stem from a young man in good health. Some clones in this sample may be carry-over from other donors' samples. Each CDR3 is given with its conserved first and last residue. The order of the fields is clone size, V gene, J gene, D gene, CDR3 protein, CDR3 DNA. A D gene is named only where the DNA matches it firmly. Size is stated for part of the rows, as once, few or many counts, or as a class when the clone is expanded.

clone_size: few
v_call: TRBV7-9
j_call: TRBJ1-1
d_call: .
cdr3_aa: CASSLPAMTAEAFF
cdr3_nt: TGTGCCAGCAGCTTACCGGCAATGACTGCTGAAGCTTTCTTT

clone_size: .
v_call: TRBV29-1
j_call: TRBJ1-1
d_call: TRBD1
cdr3_aa: CSAGGGQGPLNTEAFF
cdr3_nt: TGCAGCGCCGGAGGGGGACAGGGTCCTTTGAACACTGAAGCTTTCTTT

clone_size: .
v_call: TRBV28
j_call: TRBJ1-1
d_call: .
cdr3_aa: CASSSDDENTEAFF
cdr3_nt: TGTGCCAGCAGTTCGGACGACGAGAACACTGAAGCTTTCTTT

clone_size: .
v_call: TRBV4-3
j_call: TRBJ2-2
d_call: .
cdr3_aa: CASSPRQQLYTGELFF
cdr3_nt: TGCGCCAGCAGCCCCCGGCAACAGTTGTACACCGGGGAGCTGTTTTTT

clone_size: .
v_call: TRBV21-1
j_call: TRBJ1-4
d_call: .
cdr3_aa: CASPGQGNEKLFF
cdr3_nt: TGTGCCAGTCCGGGACAGGGTAATGAAAAACTGTTTTTT

clone_size: .
v_call: TRBV7-9
j_call: TRBJ2-5
d_call: .
cdr3_aa: CASSLAPGLDQYF
cdr3_nt: TGTGCCAGCAGCTTAGCGCCGGGCTTAGACCAGTACTTC

clone_size: once
v_call: TRBV27
j_call: TRBJ2-7
d_call: .
cdr3_aa: CASRFVSGSYEQYF
cdr3_nt: TGTGCCAGCAGATTCGTAAGCGGCTCCTACGAGCAGTACTTC

clone_size: .
v_call: TRBV15
j_call: TRBJ1-1
d_call: TRBD1
cdr3_aa: CATGDRENTEAFF
cdr3_nt: TGTGCCACCGGGGACAGGGAAAACACTGAAGCTTTCTTT

clone_size: .
v_call: TRBV19
j_call: TRBJ2-2
d_call: TRBD1
cdr3_aa: CASSPTGANTGELFF
cdr3_nt: TGTGCCAGTAGCCCGACAGGGGCCAACACCGGGGAGCTGTTTTTT

clone_size: .
v_call: TRBV9
j_call: TRBJ2-7
d_call: TRBD1
cdr3_aa: CASSVEPTGNYEQYF
cdr3_nt: TGTGCCAGCAGCGTAGAACCGACAGGGAACTACGAGCAGTACTTC

clone_size: .
v_call: TRBV10-2
j_call: TRBJ2-7
d_call: .
cdr3_aa: CASRGHRGEETSYEQYF
cdr3_nt: TGCGCCAGCAGGGGACACCGCGGAGAAGAGACCTCCTACGAGCAGTACTTC

clone_size: .
v_call: TRBV28
j_call: TRBJ2-1
d_call: .
cdr3_aa: CASSFGSPGTLLHNEQFF
cdr3_nt: TGTGCCAGCAGTTTTGGCTCCCCGGGAACTCTCCTCCACAATGAGCAGTTCTTC

clone_size: .
v_call: TRBV27
j_call: TRBJ1-1
d_call: TRBD1
cdr3_aa: CASSLWADRGRPEAFF
cdr3_nt: TGTGCCAGCAGTTTATGGGCGGACAGGGGACGGCCTGAAGCTTTCTTT